The sample holds a few counts of the clone carrying this TCR beta chain. The data originate from a study of T cell changes during pregnancy in multiple sclerosis. The method was immunoSEQ multiplex PCR; TCRdb's version includes in-frame clones alone and lacks a portion of them. The repertoire holds about 100,000 clones, more than 80% seen once, with 1% to 1.5% in the top ten. Specimen: peripheral blood, collected in the second trimester of pregnancy. This TCR was sampled from a female donor with multiple sclerosis, enrolled in a pregnancy study.

Written as DNA, the CDR3 is TGTGCCAGCCGGGACAGGGCGAACACCGGGGAGCTGTTTTTT. Amino acid sequence: CASRDRANTGELFF. The chain has TRBV2 and TRBJ2-2, with 9 bases identical to TRBD1. The length of the CDR3 is 14 residues. Germline CDR1 reads SNHLY; CDR2 reads FYNNEI. Germline trimming cut 8 bases from V and 0 bases from J; bases unmatched to any gene: 1.